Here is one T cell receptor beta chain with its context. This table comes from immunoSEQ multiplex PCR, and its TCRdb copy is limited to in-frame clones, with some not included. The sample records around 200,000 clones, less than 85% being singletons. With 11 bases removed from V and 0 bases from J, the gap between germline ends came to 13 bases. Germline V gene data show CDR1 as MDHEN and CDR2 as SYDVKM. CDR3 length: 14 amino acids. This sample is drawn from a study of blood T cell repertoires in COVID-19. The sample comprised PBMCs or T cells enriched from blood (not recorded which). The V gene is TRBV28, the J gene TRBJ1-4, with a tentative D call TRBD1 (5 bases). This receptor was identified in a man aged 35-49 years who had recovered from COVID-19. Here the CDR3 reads CAGKGAATNEKLFF. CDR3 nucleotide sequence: TGTGCCGGAAAAGGGGCCGCAACTAATGAAAAACTGTTTTTT.